The entry below gives a single T cell receptor (beta chain) sequence along with its context. The antigen is not known. This CDR3 is also generated by other DNA sequences in the sample. Naive CD8 cells were CD45RO-negative, positively selected for CCR7, excluding terminally differentiated effector memory CD45RA+ cells. Germline values: CDR1 SGHVS, CDR2 FNYEAQ. V lost 1 base to trimming and J lost 1 base, with 7 bases between them. This CDR3 comprises 14 residues. The data originate from a study of shared clonotypes between healthy human individuals. Study-level results: Compared with memory subsets, naive subsets generally had larger estimated richness.

The data were produced by immunoSEQ multiplex PCR, yet TCRdb's version contains in-frame clones alone and is incomplete. The repertoire holds approximately 600,000 clones, with 85% to 95% as singletons. The chain recombines TRBV7-6 with TRBJ2-5; D unclear. This receptor was obtained from a woman aged 30 to 39 in good health. Sequenced input: naive CD8+ T cells sorted from blood. The CDR3 loop is CASSLEVGQETQYF. CDR3 sequence (DNA): TGTGCCAGCAGCTTAGAAGTAGGCCAAGAGACCCAGTACTTC.